This TCR beta chain was found in a study of CD8 T cells in Susac syndrome. Study-level points and caveats: The number of individuals included in the study's TCR sequencing and HLA analysis was acknowledged as relatively small.

It was with random hexamers that about 0.45 to 1 ug RNA was reverse transcribed. Amplification of the TCR beta CDR3 was carried out by immunoSEQ multiplex PCR, which spanned a total of 54 Vbeta and 13 Jbeta segments. Each CDR3 protein gets one entry after TCRdb re-called the immunoSEQ multiplex PCR reads with MiXCR. The table lists some 150,000 distinct CDR3 sequences, 94% of them singletons. TCR beta from blood CD8+ and CD4+ T cells was sequenced. TEMRA cells were FACS-enriched and CD8+ and CD4+ T cells negatively isolated. V lost 8 bases to trimming and J lost 6 bases; unmatched junction nucleotides: 9. CDR1 is MNHEY, CDR2 SMNVEV, per germline (reference sequence). The CDR3 is 13 residues long. As to this clonotype: The antigen is undetermined.

The sequence came from a human donor in good health. Sequencing input: CD8+ T cells from PBMCs. The J gene is TRBJ2-7, the V gene TRBV27, with 8 bases aligning to TRBD2. In nucleotides, the CDR3 is TGTGCCAGCTCCGGGGGGGAGCTCCTCGAGCAGTACTTC. The encoded protein is CASSGGELLEQYF.